The rows below give T cell receptor beta chains drawn from one sample of a study of beta chain features in type 1 diabetes. Clones were read by immunoSEQ multiplex PCR, and TCRdb kept only the in-frame ones, dropping some. The sample includes around 450,000 clones, roughly an eighth seen only once; the top ten take around 0.05%. Material for sequencing was naive CD4+ T cells from blood. The receptors stem from a woman aged 18-30 years in good health. The CDR3 runs from the conserved cysteine through the conserved F or W. Each record gives: clone size, D gene, J gene, V gene, CDR3 DNA, CDR3 protein. The D gene is left open where the match is weak. Some rows have no size entry. The others give once, few or many, or a class for an expanded clone.

few | - | TRBJ2-1 | TRBV2 | TGTGCCAGCAGTGGTTCACGGGGGACAGTCAGACAATATGAGCAGTTCTTC | CASSGSRGTVRQYEQFF
- | - | TRBJ1-1 | TRBV30 | TGTGCCTGGAGGCCGGGACAACTAAAAAGCCGTCCTCTCGAAGCTTTCTTT | CAWRPGQLKSRPLEAFF
few | TRBD2 | TRBJ2-1 | TRBV29-1 | TGCAGCTCCCAGCGGGAGCCACTTGCCAACAATGAGCAGTTCTTC | CSSQREPLANNEQFF
- | - | TRBJ2-1 | TRBV9 | TGTGCCAGCAGCGAAGTAGACAGCTATTACAATGAGCAGTTCTTC | CASSEVDSYYNEQFF
- | - | TRBJ2-7 | TRBV28 | TGTGCCAGCAGCTTATCAGGGCTAGGACCGTACTTC | CASSLSGLGPYF
many | - | TRBJ2-1 | TRBV5-1 | TGCGCCAGCAGCTTGGGACAGTACAATGAGCAGTTCTTC | CASSLGQYNEQFF
- | - | TRBJ2-6 | TRBV7-3 | TGTGCCAGCAGCTTTAGCGGCTCTGGGGCCAACGTCCTGACTTTC | CASSFSGSGANVLTF
few | - | TRBJ1-4 | TRBV7-9 | TGTGCCAGCAGCCCAGATCACCAGGGACGTCGTGAAAAACTGTTTTTT | CASSPDHQGRREKLFF
few | - | TRBJ1-2 | TRBV29-1 | TGCAGCGTGGGACGCCAGAACTATGGCTACACCTTC | CSVGRQNYGYTF
few | - | TRBJ2-1 | TRBV4-1 | TGCGCCAGCAGCCAAGCCGCGAATGAGCAGTTCTTC | CASSQAANEQFF
few | - | TRBJ2-1 | TRBV5-1 | TGCGCCAGCAGCTTGGACGGTAGCTCCTACAATGAGCAGTTCTTC | CASSLDGSSYNEQFF
few | - | TRBJ2-5 | TRBV6-5 | TGTGCCAGCAGTTTTTTGGGGAAAGAGACCCAGTACTTC | CASSFLGKETQYF
- | TRBD2 | TRBJ2-3 | TRBV6-5 | TGTGCCAGCAGTTACGGACTAGCGGGAGGGCTCTCTATCCAGTATTTT | CASSYGLAGGLSIQYF
few | - | TRBJ1-4 | TRBV7-2 | TGTGCCAGCAGCTCATATGGGCGGGATAATGAAAAACTGTTTTTT | CASSSYGRDNEKLFF
- | TRBD2 | TRBJ2-3 | TRBV4-2 | TGTGCCAGCAGCCAAATTGAGACTAGCGGGTCAGATACGCAGTATTTT | CASSQIETSGSDTQYF
few | - | TRBJ2-2 | TRBV19 | TGTGCCAGTAGTATAGGTGGTATCGGGGAGCTGTTTTTT | CASSIGGIGELFF
- | - | TRBJ2-5 | TRBV29-1 | TGCAGCGTCCTGGTCGGGGCAGCCCAAGAGACCCAGTACTTC | CSVLVGAAQETQYF
few | - | TRBJ2-5 | TRBV5-1 | TGCGCCAGCACACCGACACCCCAAGAGACCCAGTACTTC | CASTPTPQETQYF
few | - | TRBJ1-5 | TRBV30 | TGTGCCTGGAGTTTCAGGAAAAATCAGCCCCAGCATTTT | CAWSFRKNQPQHF
- | - | TRBJ1-5 | TRBV5-1 | TGCGCCAGCAGCTTGGAAGGCAGGCCAAATCAGCCCCAGCATTTT | CASSLEGRPNQPQHF
few | - | TRBJ1-2 | TRBV4-2 | TGTGCCAGCAGCCAAGCTTCCAGGGAAGGCTACACCTTC | CASSQASREGYTF
few | TRBD1 | TRBJ2-3 | TRBV6-5 | TGTGCCAGTAGGACAGGGAGCACAGATACGCAGTATTTT | CASRTGSTDTQYF
- | TRBD1 | TRBJ1-4 | TRBV7-2 | TGTGCCAGCAGCTTCGACAGGGGAACTAATGAAAAACTGTTTTTT | CASSFDRGTNEKLFF
few | - | TRBJ2-5 | TRBV7-9 | TGTGCCAGCAGCTTTGGGAGTGGAGAGACCCAGTACTTC | CASSFGSGETQYF
few | - | TRBJ2-1 | TRBV6-6 | TGTGCCAGCAGTCGGGGAGTATCGGATGAGCAGTTCTTC | CASSRGVSDEQFF
many | TRBD1 | TRBJ2-5 | TRBV29-1 | TGCAGCGTTGAAGGGGTGACAGGGGAACCTCAAGAGACCCAGTACTTC | CSVEGVTGEPQETQYF
- | - | TRBJ1-3 | TRBV5-6 | TGTGCCAGCAGCTTGAGGGGACCTGGAAACACCATATATTTT | CASSLRGPGNTIYF
- | TRBD2 | TRBJ2-5 | TRBV4-3 | TGCGCCAGCAGCCAAGAGGGACTAGCGGAAGAGACCCAGTACTTC | CASSQEGLAEETQYF
once | TRBD1 | TRBJ2-3 | TRBV27 | TGTGCCAGCCACTCCCCGACAGGGCTGACAGATACGCAGTATTTT | CASHSPTGLTDTQYF
few | TRBD1 | TRBJ1-3 | TRBV29-1 | TGCAGCGTAGATGGGACAGCCTCTGGAAACACCATATATTTT | CSVDGTASGNTIYF
few | - | TRBJ2-1 | TRBV9 | TGTGCCAGCAGCGTAGTTGGCAGGGGCTACAATGAGCAGTTCTTC | CASSVVGRGYNEQFF